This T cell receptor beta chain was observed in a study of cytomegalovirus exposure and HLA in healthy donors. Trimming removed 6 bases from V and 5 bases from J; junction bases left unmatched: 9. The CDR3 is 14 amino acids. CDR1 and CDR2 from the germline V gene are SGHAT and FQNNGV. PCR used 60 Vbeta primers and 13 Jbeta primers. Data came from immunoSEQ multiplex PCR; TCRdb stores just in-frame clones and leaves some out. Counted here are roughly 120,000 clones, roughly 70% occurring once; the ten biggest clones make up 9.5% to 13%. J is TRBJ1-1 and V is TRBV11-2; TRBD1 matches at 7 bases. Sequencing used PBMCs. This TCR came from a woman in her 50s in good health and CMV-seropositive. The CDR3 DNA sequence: TGTGCCAGCAGTTCCCAGGCAGGGGGGACTGAAGCTTTCTTT. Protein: CASSSQAGGTEAFF.